This TCR beta chain was recorded in a study of cytomegalovirus exposure and HLA in healthy donors. PCR involved 60 Vbeta and 13 Jbeta primers. Here immunoSEQ multiplex PCR was the method, and the copy in TCRdb shows in-frame clones only, minus some. This sample has about 210,000 clones, with about 75% found just once. The CDR3 covers 14 residues. CDR1 SEHNR and CDR2 FQNEAQ come from the germline V gene (reference sequence). Regarding this clone: One end of the junction varies from germline; a read error may be responsible.

This TCR came from a male donor in good health and CMV-seronegative. The sequenced sample was PBMCs. This chain links TRBV7-9 with TRBJ1-2; TRBD1 agrees at 7 bases. The CDR3 reads CSSSLGYRGYGYTF. In nucleotides, the CDR3 is TGTTCCAGCAGCTTAGGGTACAGGGGCTATGGCTACACCTTC.